Presented here are 14 T cell receptor beta chains from one specimen sequenced in a study of T cell repertoires in cytomegalovirus infection. In TCRdb, the reads were re-called with MiXCR into one record per CDR3 protein. The data show some 200,000 distinct CDR3 sequences, 35% to 40% seen once. These receptors lack a known antigen. This material consisted of CD8+ T cells from cultured PBMCs, taken from culture after CMV antigen stimulation. These receptors all come from a human donor in good health (CMV status not recorded). Some clones in this sample may be carry-over from other donors' samples.

J is TRBJ2-1 and V is TRBV7-6; 14 bases fit TRBD2. The germline V gene has CDR1 SGHVS and CDR2 FNYEAQ. The CDR3 runs to 16 residues. Trimming removed 3 bases from V and 4 bases from J; junction bases left unmatched: 2. DNA for the CDR3: TGTGCCAGCAGCTTGACTAGCGGGGGGGAGTACAATGAGCAGTTCTTC. Amino acids: CASSLTSGGEYNEQFF.

The rearrangement joins TRBV28 to TRBJ2-1; TRBD2 agrees at 8 bases. Germline loops: CDR1 MDHEN, CDR2 SYDVKM. V lost 3 bases, J lost 4 bases, and 8 bases stayed unmatched. This CDR3 has 16 amino acids. CDR3 sequence: CASSLYDAGGYNEQFF. Written as DNA, the CDR3 is TGTGCCAGCAGTTTGTATGACGCGGGAGGTTACAATGAGCAGTTCTTC.

The table lists this clonotype with a few counts. The chain joins TRBV7-3 to TRBJ1-5, with a weak D call TRBD1 (6 bases). V was trimmed by 1 base and J by 5 bases, leaving 18 bases between them. The germline gives CDR1 SGHTA, CDR2 FQGTGA. CDR3 length equals 17 residues. The CDR3 here is CASSLRVLGRGDQPQHF. In DNA, the CDR3 is TGTGCCAGCAGCTTAAGGGTATTGGGCAGGGGTGATCAGCCCCAGCATTTT.

V is TRBV29-1 and J is TRBJ2-7; no clear D. The CDR3 has 13 amino acids. Germline-derived CDR1 and CDR2 are SQVTM and ANQGSEA. V was clipped by 4 bases and J by 0 bases, with 10 bases between them. In DNA, the CDR3 is TGCAGCGTTGGACACACAGTCTCCTACGAGCAGTACTTC. Translation: CSVGHTVSYEQYF.

This clonotype was observed a single time. This rearrangement joins TRBV18 to TRBJ1-6; no definite D call. CDR1 KGHSH and CDR2 LQKENI come from the germline V gene. The germline V and J ends were trimmed by 4 bases and 2 bases, with 9 bases remaining between them. CDR3 length: 15 amino acids. The CDR3 protein is CASSQGSTYNSPLHF. The CDR3 region has the DNA TGTGCCAGCTCACAGGGATCCACCTATAATTCACCCCTCCACTTT.

The table lists this clonotype with a few counts. The chain combines TRBV27 with TRBJ1-2; D gene ambiguous. V lost 5 bases and J 7 bases, leaving 8 bases between the germline ends. This CDR3 region has 11 residues. CDR1 is MNHEY and CDR2 is SMNVEV in the germline V gene (reference sequence). CDR3: CASSRGFGYTF. In DNA, the CDR3 is TGTGCCAGCAGTCGAGGATTTGGCTACACCTTC.

This clonotype was found a few times. The V and J genes are TRBV7-2 and TRBJ2-1, with TRBD2 identical over 10 bases. The CDR3 loop spans 14 amino acids. The germline CDR1 and CDR2 sequences are SGHTA and FQGNSA. With V trimmed by 7 bases and J by 5 bases, 5 bases remained unmatched. CDR3 sequence reads: CASMPSGSDNEQFF. The CDR3 DNA reads as TGTGCCAGCATGCCTAGCGGGAGTGACAATGAGCAGTTCTTC.

This clonotype was seen only a few times. The chain uses TRBV7-6 and TRBJ2-4; 16 positions agree with TRBD2. This CDR3 has 18 amino acids. CDR1 is SGHVS and CDR2 is FNYEAQ in the germline V gene. V dropped 4 bases and J dropped 2; count of bases not matched to a gene: 5. The CDR3 is CASSSGTSGGATKNIQYF. The CDR3 DNA reads as TGTGCCAGCAGCTCCGGGACTAGCGGGGGGGCAACCAAAAACATTCAGTACTTC.

This clonotype has only a few counts. V is TRBV4-2 and J is TRBJ2-3; maybe TRBD2 (5 bases). V was clipped by 2 bases and J by 1 base, with 13 bases between them. Germline-derived CDR1 and CDR2 are LGHNA and YNFKEQ. This CDR3 is built from 16 residues. The CDR3 spells CASSQLGEGGTDTQYF. Written as DNA, the CDR3 is TGTGCCAGCAGCCAACTCGGCGAGGGAGGCACAGATACGCAGTATTTT.

The chain couples TRBV11-2 to TRBJ1-6; no reliable D call. Looked up from germline, CDR1 is SGHAT and CDR2 is FQNNGV. The germline V and J ends were trimmed by 1 base and 11 bases, with 9 bases remaining between them. The CDR3 spans 13 residues. The CDR3 nucleotides are TGTGCCAGCAGCTTAGGGGCCCACGCACCCCTCCACTTT. This gives the protein CASSLGAHAPLHF.

In this sample, this clonotype turned up once. The chain carries TRBV6-1 and TRBJ2-7, with D perhaps matching TRBD1 (5 bases). CDR1 and CDR2 from the germline V gene are MNHNS and SASEGT. The CDR3 contains 12 residues. V lost 10 bases and J lost 3, with 13 bases in between. CDR3 coding DNA: TGTGCCACCTGGGGCAGCGACTACGAGCAGTACTTC. It yields the protein CATWGSDYEQYF.

This rearrangement joins TRBV7-8 to TRBJ1-2; no clear D. With 3 bases removed from V and 4 bases from J, the gap between germline ends came to 18 bases. The CDR3 length is 16 residues. Germline assignment: CDR1 SGHVS and CDR2 FQNEAQ. CDR3 sequence (DNA): TGTGCCAGCAGCTTTTCGGTCAGGATGTTTTTCTATGGCTACACCTTC. Residues: CASSFSVRMFFYGYTF.

This clonotype has just a few counts. V and J are TRBV7-2 and TRBJ2-1, with 9 nucleotides matching TRBD2. From germline, CDR1 is SGHTA and CDR2 FQGNSA. The CDR3 is 17 amino acids. V was clipped by 1 base and J by 6 bases; unmatched bases: 10. The CDR3 DNA sequence: TGTGCCAGCAGCTTAGATCGGTTCGAGCGGGGGGTCAATGAGCAGTTCTTC. This encodes CASSLDRFERGVNEQFF.

The chain has TRBV7-9 and TRBJ2-5, with TRBD2 identical over 8 bases. J gave up 6 bases and V 7 bases, and 7 bases lay outside the gene matches. Germline CDR1 and CDR2: SEHNR and FQNEAQ (reference sequence). This CDR3 is built from 13 residues. The CDR3 nucleotides are TGTGCCAGCAACTCGGCGGGAGGCCAGACCCAGTACTTC. Its protein product is CASNSAGGQTQYF.